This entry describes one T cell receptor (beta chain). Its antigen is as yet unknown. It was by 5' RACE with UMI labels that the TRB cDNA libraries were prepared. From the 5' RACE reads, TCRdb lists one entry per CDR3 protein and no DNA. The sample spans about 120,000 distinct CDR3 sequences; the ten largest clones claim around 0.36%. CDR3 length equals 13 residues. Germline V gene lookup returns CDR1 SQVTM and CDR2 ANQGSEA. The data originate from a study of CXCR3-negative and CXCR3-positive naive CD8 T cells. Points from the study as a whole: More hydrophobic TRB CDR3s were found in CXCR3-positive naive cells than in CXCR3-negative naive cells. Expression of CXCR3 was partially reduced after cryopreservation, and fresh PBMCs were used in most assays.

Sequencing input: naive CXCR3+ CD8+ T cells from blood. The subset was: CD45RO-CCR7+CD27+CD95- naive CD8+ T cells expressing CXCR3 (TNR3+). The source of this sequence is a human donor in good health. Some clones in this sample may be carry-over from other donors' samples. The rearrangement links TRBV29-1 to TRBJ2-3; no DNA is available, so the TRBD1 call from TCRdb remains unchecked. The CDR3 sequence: CSVRQGVTDTQYF.